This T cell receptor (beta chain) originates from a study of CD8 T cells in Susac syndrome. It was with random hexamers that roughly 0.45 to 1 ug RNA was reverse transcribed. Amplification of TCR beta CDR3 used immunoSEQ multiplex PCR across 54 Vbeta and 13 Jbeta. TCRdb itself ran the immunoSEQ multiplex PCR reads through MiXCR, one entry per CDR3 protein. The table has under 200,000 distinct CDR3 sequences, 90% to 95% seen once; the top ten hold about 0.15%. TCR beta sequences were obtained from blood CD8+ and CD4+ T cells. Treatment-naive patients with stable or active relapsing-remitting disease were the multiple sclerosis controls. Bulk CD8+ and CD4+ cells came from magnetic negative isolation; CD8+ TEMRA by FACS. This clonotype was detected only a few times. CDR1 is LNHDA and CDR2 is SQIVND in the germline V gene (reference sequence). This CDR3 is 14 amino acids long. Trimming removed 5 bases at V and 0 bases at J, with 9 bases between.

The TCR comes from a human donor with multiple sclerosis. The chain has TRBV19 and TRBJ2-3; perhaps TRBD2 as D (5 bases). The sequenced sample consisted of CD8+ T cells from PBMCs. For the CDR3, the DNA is TGTGCCAGTAGTCTAGCAGGTAGCACAGATACGCAGTATTTT. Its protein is CASSLAGSTDTQYF.